This T cell receptor (beta chain) is from a study of patients and donors after allogeneic stem cell transplantation. This CDR3 comprises 14 residues. With 5 bases clipped from V and 2 bases from J, the junction kept 5 bases outside the gene matches. Germline CDR1 is DFQATT and CDR2 is SNEGSKA (reference sequence). A single record per CDR3 protein comes from TCRdb applying MiXCR to the RT-PCR reads. Among about 960,000 distinct CDR3 sequences, about a sixth were seen once, and the ten largest hold 5.5% to 6.5%. This receptor was identified in a human donor who was either an allogeneic HSCT recipient or a stem cell or donor lymphocyte infusion donor (not recorded which). It is not recorded whose cells these are; they may come from a transplant donor. V gene TRBV20-1 combines with J gene TRBJ2-1; 8 bases match TRBD1. Sequencing input: blood, either unsorted or a sorted T cell fraction (not recorded which). The CDR3 here is CSALQGVPYNEQFF. The CDR3 DNA reads TGCAGTGCTTTACAGGGGGTTCCCTACAATGAGCAGTTCTTC.